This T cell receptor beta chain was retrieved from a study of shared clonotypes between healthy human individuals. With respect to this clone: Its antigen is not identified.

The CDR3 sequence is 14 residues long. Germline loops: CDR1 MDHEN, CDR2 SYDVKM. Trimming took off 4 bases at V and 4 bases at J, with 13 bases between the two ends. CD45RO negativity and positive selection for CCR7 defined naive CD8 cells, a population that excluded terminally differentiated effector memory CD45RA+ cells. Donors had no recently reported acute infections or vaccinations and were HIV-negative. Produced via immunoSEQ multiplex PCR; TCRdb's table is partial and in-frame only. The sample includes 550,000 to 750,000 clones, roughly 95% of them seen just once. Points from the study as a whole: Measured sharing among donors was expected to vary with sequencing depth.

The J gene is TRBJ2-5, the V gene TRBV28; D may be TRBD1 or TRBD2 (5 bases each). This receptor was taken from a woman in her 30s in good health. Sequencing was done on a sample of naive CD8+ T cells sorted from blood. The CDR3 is CASSWLHGGETQYF. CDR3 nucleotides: TGTGCCAGCAGTTGGCTCCATGGGGGAGAGACCCAGTACTTC.